This T cell receptor beta chain was identified in a study of blood T cell repertoires in COVID-19 (dated by TCRdb to the early 2020s). Broadly, across the study: The collaborator samples originated in the United States, Italy and Spain and spanned the acute and convalescent phases of COVID-19. The prospective study material was composed of cDNA or gDNA derived from T cells, B-cell-depleted T cells, or PBMCs. Deeply sampled blood TCRbeta repertoires from subjects exposed to, actively infected with, or recovered from COVID-19 were included in the dataset. The repertoires were released in a freely available public database meant as a resource for research on the immune response to SARS-CoV-2. Samples were obtained from the ongoing ImmuneRACE study (first 160 participants) and from about 1,300 subjects provided by 6 global collaborators. Sample metadata almost always included a de-identified subject ID, COVID-19 status, age in years and sex. Where available, HLA class I and class II types were taken from metadata supplied by the sample provider and were not determined by assay-based typing.

What the authors observed across the whole study: The amount of clinical and demographic metadata varied by source and participant and was provided uncurated.

Details on this clone: The antigen it recognizes is unknown. Base qualities were left out, and no much larger clone turns up one base away.

The immunoSEQ Assay, a bias-controlled multiplex PCR, was used to amplify TCRbeta CDR3 regions from genomic DNA. The published analysis was carried out like this. The number of nucleated cells in each sample was estimated from the amplification of reference gene primers within the assay. To quantify the absolute abundance of each unique TCRbeta CDR3 rearrangement, sequence reads were collapsed and filtered. For each sample, productive Simpson clonality was calculated as the square root of Simpson's diversity index over productive rearrangements. TCRdb mirrors the immuneACCESS table, restricted to in-frame sequences. Some clones are absent from its copies; in checked studies, under half trace to an unresolved V gene, and the reason for the others is unknown. That table is the source of V, J and clone size, and D and trimming were worked out from the DNA. The sample contains around 300,000 clones, 88% of them found a single time. About 1% of the sample belongs to the ten largest clones.

In the prospective study, participants were about 18 to 100 years old, resided in about two dozen geographic areas of the United States, and were enrolled through a virtual design. Cohort assignment in the prospective study relied on participant-reported clinical history from a screening survey and a study questionnaire. ImmuneRACE Cohort 3 recovered participants were defined by two consecutive negative NP/OP PCR tests, healthcare professional clearance, or symptom resolution. In the prospective study, mobile phlebotomists collected whole blood, serum and a nasopharyngeal or oropharyngeal swab from each participant. Prospective study participants could optionally give additional blood draws and questionnaires over a roughly two-month period. Prospective study blood samples were shipped either frozen or at room temperature before DNA extraction. What was sequenced was PBMCs or T cells enriched from blood (not recorded which). The TCR comes from a woman in her thirties who had recovered from COVID-19.

The nucleotide sequence is TGCAGCGTTGCGGCGGGAGGGGCCGATACGCAGTATTTT. This codes for CSVAAGGADTQYF. This chain is built from TRBV29-1 and TRBJ2-3, with 9 bases aligning to TRBD2. Counted from cysteine to phenylalanine, this CDR3 has 13 amino acids. Just CDR3 DNA is preserved here, 39 bases in frame from base 1. From a lookup of the germline V gene, CDR1 and CDR2 are SQVTM and ANQGSEA. The germline V end is reduced by 4 bases and the J end by 6 bases; junction bases left unmatched: 5.